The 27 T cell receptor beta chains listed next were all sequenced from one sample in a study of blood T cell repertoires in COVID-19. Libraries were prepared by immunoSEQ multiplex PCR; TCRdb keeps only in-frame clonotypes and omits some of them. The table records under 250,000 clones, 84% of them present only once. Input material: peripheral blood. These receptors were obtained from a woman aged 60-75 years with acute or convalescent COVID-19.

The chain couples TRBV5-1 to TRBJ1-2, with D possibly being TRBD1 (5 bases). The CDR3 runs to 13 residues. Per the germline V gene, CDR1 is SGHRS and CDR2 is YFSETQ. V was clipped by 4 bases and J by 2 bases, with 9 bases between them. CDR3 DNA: TGCGCCAGCAGCAGGGGTCCCAACTATGGCTACACCTTC. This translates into CASSRGPNYGYTF.

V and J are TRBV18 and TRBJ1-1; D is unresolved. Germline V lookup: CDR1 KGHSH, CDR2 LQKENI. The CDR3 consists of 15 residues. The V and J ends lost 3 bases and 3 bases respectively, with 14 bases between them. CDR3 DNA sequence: TGTGCCAGCTCACCGACCCCTGGAGGGCACACTGAAGCTTTCTTT. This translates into CASSPTPGGHTEAFF.

For the CDR3, the DNA is TGCGCCAGCAGCCCGGACAGGGGGCGCATAGGAAATGGCTACACCTTC. Residues: CASSPDRGRIGNGYTF. The chain is built from TRBV4-1 and TRBJ1-2; 11 bases agree with TRBD1. Germline CDR1 reads MGHRA; CDR2 reads YSYEKL. V shed 4 bases, J shed 6 bases, and the junction held 10 bases outside the gene matches. This CDR3 region has 16 residues.

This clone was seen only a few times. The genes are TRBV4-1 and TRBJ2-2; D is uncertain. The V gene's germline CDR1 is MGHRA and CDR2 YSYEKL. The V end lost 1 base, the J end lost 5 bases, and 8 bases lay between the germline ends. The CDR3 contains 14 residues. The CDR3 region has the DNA TGCGCCAGCAGCCAAGTCACGAGAACCGGGGAGCTGTTTTTT. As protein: CASSQVTRTGELFF.

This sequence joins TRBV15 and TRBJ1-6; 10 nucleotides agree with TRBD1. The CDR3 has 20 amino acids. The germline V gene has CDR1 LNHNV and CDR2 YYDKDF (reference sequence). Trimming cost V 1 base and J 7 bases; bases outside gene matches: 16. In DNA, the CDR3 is TGTGCCACCAGCAGAGCGAGCGGGACAGGGGCCAAGGGTAGGAATTCACCCCTCCACTTT. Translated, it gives CATSRASGTGAKGRNSPLHF.

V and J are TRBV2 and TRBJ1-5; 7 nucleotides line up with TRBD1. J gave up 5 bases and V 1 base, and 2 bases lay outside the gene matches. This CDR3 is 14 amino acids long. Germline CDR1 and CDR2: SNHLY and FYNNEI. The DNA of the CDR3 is TGTGCCAGCAGTGAAGACAGGGGCCATCAGCCCCAGCATTTT. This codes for CASSEDRGHQPQHF.

CDR3 nucleotides: TGCGCCAGCAGCTTGGTACCGGGACTCGATCAGCCCCAGCATTTT. It encodes CASSLVPGLDQPQHF. J is TRBJ1-5 and V is TRBV5-1; maybe TRBD1 (5 bases). Germline V gene sequence: CDR1 SGHRS, CDR2 YFSETQ. V was pared by 0 bases and J by 5 bases, with 12 bases between. The CDR3 totals 15 residues.

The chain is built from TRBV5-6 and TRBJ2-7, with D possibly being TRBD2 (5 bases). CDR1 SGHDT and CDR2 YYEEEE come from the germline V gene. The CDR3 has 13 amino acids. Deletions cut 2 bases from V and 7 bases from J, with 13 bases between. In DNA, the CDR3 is TGTGCCAGCAGCTTCACACCGCCGGGGGAGCAGTACTTC. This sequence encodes CASSFTPPGEQYF.

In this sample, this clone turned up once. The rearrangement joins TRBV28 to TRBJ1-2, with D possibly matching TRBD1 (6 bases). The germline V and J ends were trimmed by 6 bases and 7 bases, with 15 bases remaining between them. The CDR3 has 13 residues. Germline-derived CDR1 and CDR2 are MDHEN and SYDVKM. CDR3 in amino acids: CASRTRDNLGYTF. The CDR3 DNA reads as TGTGCCAGCAGGACCCGGGACAATCTTGGCTACACCTTC.

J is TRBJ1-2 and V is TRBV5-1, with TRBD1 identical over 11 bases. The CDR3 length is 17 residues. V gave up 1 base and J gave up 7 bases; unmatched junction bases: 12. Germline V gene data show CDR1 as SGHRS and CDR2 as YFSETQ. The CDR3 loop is CASSLLVSGQGASGYTF. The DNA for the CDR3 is TGCGCCAGCAGCTTGTTAGTGTCCGGACAGGGGGCTTCTGGCTACACCTTC.

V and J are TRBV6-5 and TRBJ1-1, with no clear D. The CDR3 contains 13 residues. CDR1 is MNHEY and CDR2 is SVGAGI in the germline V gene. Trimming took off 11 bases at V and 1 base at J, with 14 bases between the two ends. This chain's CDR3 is CAGELNSNTEAFF. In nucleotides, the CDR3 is TGTGCCGGGGAGCTCAATTCGAACACTGAAGCTTTCTTT.

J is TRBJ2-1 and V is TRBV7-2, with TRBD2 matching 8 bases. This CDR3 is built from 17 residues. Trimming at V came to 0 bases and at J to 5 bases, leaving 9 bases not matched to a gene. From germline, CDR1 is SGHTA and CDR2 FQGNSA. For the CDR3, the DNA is TGTGCCAGCAGCTTAGCTTCCCTAGCGGGCGGGAACAATGAGCAGTTCTTC. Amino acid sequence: CASSLASLAGGNNEQFF.

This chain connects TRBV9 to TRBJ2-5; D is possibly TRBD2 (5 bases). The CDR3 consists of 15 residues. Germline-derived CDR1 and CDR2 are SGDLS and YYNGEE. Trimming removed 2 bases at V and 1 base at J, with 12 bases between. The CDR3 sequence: CASSVFGAGQETQYF. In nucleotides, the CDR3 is TGTGCCAGCAGCGTGTTTGGTGCGGGCCAAGAGACCCAGTACTTC.

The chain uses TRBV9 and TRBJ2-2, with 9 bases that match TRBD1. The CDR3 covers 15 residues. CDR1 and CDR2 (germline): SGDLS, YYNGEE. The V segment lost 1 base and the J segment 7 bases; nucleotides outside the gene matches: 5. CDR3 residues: CASSVSRTGVGELFF. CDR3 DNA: TGTGCCAGCAGCGTATCAAGGACAGGGGTCGGGGAGCTGTTTTTT.

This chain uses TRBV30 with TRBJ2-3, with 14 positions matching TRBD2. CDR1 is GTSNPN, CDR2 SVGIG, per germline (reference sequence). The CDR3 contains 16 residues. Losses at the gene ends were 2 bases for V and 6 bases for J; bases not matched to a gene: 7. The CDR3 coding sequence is TGTGCCTGGAGTCCCGGGACTAGCGGGGGTGGGGATACGCAGTATTTT. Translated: CAWSPGTSGGGDTQYF.

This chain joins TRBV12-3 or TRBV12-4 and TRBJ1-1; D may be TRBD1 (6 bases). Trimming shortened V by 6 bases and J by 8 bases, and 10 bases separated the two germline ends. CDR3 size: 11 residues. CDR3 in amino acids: CASSRTVEAFF. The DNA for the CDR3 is TGTGCCAGCAGCCGGACAGTAGAAGCTTTCTTT.

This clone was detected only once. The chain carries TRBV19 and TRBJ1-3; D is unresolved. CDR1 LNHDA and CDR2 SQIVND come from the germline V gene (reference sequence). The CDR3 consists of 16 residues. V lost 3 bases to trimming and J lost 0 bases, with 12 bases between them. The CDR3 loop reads CASSMWASSSGNTIYF. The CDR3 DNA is TGTGCCAGTAGTATGTGGGCCAGCTCCTCTGGAAACACCATATATTTT.

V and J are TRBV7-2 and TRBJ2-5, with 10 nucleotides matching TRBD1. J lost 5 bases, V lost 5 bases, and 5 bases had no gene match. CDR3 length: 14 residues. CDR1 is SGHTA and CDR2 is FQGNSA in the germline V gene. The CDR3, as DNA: TGTGCCAGCAGCGGACAGGGGGGTGAGGAGACCCAGTACTTC. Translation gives CASSGQGGEETQYF.

The CDR3: CASSEGGGVTYEQYF. CDR3 bases: TGTGCCAGCAGTGAGGGAGGCGGGGTCACCTACGAGCAGTACTTC. The chain recombines TRBV6-1 with TRBJ2-7, with D perhaps TRBD2 (6 bases). The germline gives CDR1 MNHNS, CDR2 SASEGT. The CDR3 covers 15 residues. The V and J ends lost 3 bases and 2 bases respectively, with 14 bases between them.

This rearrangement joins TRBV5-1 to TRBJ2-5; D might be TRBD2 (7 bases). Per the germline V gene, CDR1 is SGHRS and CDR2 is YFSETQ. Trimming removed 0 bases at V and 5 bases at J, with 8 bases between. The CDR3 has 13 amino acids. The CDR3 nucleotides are TGCGCCAGCAGCTTGGAGGGGGGGGAGACCCAGTACTTC. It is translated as CASSLEGGETQYF.

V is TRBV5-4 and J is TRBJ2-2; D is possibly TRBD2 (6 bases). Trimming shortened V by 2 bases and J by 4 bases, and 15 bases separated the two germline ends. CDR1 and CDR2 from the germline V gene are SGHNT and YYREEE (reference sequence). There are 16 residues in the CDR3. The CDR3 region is CASSLPSTSVTGELFF. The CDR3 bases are TGTGCCAGCAGCTTACCCTCGACTAGTGTCACCGGGGAGCTGTTTTTT.

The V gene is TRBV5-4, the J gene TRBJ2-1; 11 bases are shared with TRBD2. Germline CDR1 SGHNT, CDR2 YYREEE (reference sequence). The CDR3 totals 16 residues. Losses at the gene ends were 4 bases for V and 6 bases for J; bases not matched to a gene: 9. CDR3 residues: CASSTPPSGGSNEQFF. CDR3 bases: TGTGCCAGCAGCACCCCCCCTAGCGGGGGGAGCAATGAGCAGTTCTTC.

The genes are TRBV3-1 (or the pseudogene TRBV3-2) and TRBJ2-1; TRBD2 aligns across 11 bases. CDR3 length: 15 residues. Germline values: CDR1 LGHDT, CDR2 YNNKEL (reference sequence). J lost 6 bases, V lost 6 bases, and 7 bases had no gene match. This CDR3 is CASRPLAGGLNEQFF. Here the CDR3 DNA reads TGTGCCAGCAGACCCCTAGCGGGGGGACTCAATGAGCAGTTCTTC.

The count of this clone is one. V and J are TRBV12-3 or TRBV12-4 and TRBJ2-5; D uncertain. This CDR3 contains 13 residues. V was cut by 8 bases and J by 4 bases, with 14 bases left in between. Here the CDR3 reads CASLRSPGETQYF. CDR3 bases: TGTGCCAGCCTTCGGAGCCCGGGAGAGACCCAGTACTTC.

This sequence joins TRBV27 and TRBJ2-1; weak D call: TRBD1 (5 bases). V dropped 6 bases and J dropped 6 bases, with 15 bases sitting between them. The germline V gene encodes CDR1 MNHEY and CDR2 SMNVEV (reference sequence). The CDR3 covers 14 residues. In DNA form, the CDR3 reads TGTGCCAGCAGACTTGGACAAACTCTCAATGAGCAGTTCTTC. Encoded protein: CASRLGQTLNEQFF.

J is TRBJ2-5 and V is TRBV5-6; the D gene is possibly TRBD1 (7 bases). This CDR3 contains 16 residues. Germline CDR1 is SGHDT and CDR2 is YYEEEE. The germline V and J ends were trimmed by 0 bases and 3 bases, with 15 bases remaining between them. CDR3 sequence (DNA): TGTGCCAGCAGCTTGGCTGGCGGGGACAGAGAAGAGACCCAGTACTTC. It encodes CASSLAGGDREETQYF.

CDR3 sequence (DNA): TGCAGCGTTGCAAGCCAGGGAGGCACTGAAGCTTTCTTT. Amino acids: CSVASQGGTEAFF. The chain has TRBV29-1 and TRBJ1-1, with a possible D match to TRBD1 (5 bases). CDR3 length equals 13 residues. Germline V gives CDR1 SQVTM, CDR2 ANQGSEA. V dropped 4 bases and J dropped 4 bases, with 13 bases sitting between them.